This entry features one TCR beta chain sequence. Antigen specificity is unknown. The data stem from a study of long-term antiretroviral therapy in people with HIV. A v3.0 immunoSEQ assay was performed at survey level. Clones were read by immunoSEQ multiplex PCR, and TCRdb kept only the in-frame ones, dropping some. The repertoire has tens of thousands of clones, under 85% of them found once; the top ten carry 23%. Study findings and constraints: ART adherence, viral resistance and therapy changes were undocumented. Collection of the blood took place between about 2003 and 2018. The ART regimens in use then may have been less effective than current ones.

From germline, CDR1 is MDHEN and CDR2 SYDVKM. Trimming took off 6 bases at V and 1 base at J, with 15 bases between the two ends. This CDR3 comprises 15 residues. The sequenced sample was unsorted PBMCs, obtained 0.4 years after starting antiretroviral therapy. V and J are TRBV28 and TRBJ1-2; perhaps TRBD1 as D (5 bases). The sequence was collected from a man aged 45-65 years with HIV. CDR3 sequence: CASSPIEGSNYGYTF. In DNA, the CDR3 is TGTGCCAGCAGCCCGATAGAGGGGAGTAACTATGGCTACACCTTC.